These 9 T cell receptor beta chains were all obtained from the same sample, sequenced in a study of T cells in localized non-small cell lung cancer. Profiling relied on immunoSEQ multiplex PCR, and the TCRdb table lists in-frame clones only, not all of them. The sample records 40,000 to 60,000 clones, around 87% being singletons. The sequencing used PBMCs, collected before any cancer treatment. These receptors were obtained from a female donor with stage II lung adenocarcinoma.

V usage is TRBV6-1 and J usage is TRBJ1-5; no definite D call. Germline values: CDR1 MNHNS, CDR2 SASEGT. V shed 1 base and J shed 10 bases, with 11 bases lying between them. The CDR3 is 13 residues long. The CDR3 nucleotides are TGTGCCAGCAGTGAAGAGGCGTTTCTTCCCCAGCATTTT. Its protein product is CASSEEAFLPQHF.

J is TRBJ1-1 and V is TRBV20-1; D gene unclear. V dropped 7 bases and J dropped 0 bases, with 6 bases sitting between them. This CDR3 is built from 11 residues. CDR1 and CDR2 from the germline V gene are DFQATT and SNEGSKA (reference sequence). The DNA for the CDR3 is TGCAGTGGAATTATGAACACTGAAGCTTTCTTT. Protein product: CSGIMNTEAFF.

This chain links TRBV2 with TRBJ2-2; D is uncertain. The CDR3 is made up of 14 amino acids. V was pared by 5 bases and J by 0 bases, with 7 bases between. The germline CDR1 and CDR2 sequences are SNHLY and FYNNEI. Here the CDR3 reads CASSRDSNTGELFF. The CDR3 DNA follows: TGTGCCAGCAGTCGCGACTCGAACACCGGGGAGCTGTTTTTT.

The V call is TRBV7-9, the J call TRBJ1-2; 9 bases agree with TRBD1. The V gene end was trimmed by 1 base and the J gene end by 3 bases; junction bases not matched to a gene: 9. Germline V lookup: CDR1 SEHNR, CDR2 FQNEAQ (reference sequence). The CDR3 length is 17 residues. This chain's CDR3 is CASSLGVTGGEDYGYTF. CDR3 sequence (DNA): TGTGCCAGCAGCTTAGGGGTGACAGGGGGTGAGGACTATGGCTACACCTTC.

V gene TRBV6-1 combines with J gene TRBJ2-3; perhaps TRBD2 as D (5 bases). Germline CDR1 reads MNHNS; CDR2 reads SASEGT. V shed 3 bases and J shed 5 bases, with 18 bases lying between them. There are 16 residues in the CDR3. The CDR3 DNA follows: TGTGCCAGCAGTGAGGTGGTTGGGAGCCAGCAAGATACGCAGTATTTT. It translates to CASSEVVGSQQDTQYF.

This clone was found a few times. Here the CDR3 reads CASSSGQGPGEQYF. In nucleotides, the CDR3 is TGTGCCAGCAGTTCTGGACAGGGACCGGGCGAGCAGTACTTC. The chain joins TRBV6-6 to TRBJ2-7; TRBD1 matches 8 bases. The germline V gene encodes CDR1 MNHNY and CDR2 SVGAGI (reference sequence). This CDR3 is 14 amino acids long. J was trimmed by 6 bases and V by 4 bases; bases with no gene match: 8.

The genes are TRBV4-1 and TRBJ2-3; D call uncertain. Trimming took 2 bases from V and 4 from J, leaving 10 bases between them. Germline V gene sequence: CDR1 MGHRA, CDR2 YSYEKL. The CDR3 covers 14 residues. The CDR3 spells CASSQFSGPDTQYF. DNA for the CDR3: TGCGCCAGCAGCCAATTCAGTGGCCCAGATACGCAGTATTTT.

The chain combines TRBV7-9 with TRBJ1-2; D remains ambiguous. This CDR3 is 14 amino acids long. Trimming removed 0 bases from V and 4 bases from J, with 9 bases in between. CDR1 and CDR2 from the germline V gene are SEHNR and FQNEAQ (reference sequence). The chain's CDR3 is CASSLAAHRYGYTF. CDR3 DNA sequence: TGTGCCAGCAGCTTAGCGGCGCACCGCTATGGCTACACCTTC.

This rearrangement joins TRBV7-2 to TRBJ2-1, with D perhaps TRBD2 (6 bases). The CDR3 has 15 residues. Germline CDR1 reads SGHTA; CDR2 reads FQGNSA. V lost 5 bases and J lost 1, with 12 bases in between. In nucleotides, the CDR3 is TGTGCCAGCAGCCGTAGTAGCGGTTCCTACAATGAGCAGTTCTTC. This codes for CASSRSSGSYNEQFF. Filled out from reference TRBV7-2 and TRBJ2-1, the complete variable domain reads GAGVSQSPSNKVTEKGKDVELRCDPISGHTALYWYRQSLGQGLEFLIYFQGNSAPDKSGLPSDRFSAERTGGSVSTLTIQRTQQEDSAVYLCASSRSSGSYNEQFFGPGTRLTVL.